These 5 T cell receptor beta chains were sequenced from one sample in a study of somatic mutations in cytotoxic T cells in rheumatoid arthritis. TCRdb's copy holds only in-frame clones and misses some; the assay was immunoSEQ multiplex PCR. The table lists a few thousand clones, more than 60% of them singletons. Sequences were obtained from CD8+ T cells sorted from blood. The receptors were sampled from a man aged 65-85 years with rheumatoid arthritis.

This sequence joins TRBV7-9 and TRBJ2-7; D is possibly TRBD2 (5 bases). CDR1 and CDR2 (germline): SEHNR, FQNEAQ (reference sequence). V was pared by 6 bases and J by 5 bases, with 17 bases between. This CDR3 is built from 14 residues. The CDR3 DNA reads as TGTGCCAGCAGTCTAGCCTCCGGTTTGGACGAGCAGTACTTC. Protein: CASSLASGLDEQYF. Filled out from reference TRBV7-9 and TRBJ2-7, the complete variable domain reads DTGVSQNPRHKITKRGQNVTFRCDPISEHNRLYWYRQTLGQGPEFLTYFQNEAQLEKSRLLSDRFSAERPKGSFSTLEIQRTEQGDSAMYLCASSLASGLDEQYFGPGTRLTVT.

This chain connects TRBV27 to TRBJ2-5, with D possibly being TRBD2 (6 bases). V shed 4 bases and J shed 5 bases, with 17 bases lying between them. Germline V gives CDR1 MNHEY, CDR2 SMNVEV (reference sequence). The CDR3 loop spans 15 amino acids. The CDR3, as DNA: TGTGCCAGCAGTTCCGACGGTAGCCGGGGGGAGACCCAGTACTTC. It codes for CASSSDGSRGETQYF.

This clone is judged large. The chain couples TRBV29-1 to TRBJ2-7; TRBD1 agrees at 7 bases. The CDR3 contains 16 residues. Trimming removed 1 base from V and 3 bases from J; junction bases left unmatched: 12. Germline V gene lookup returns CDR1 SQVTM and CDR2 ANQGSEA. The CDR3 is CSVEASITGARYEQYF. The CDR3, as DNA: TGCAGCGTTGAAGCTAGTATAACAGGGGCCCGCTACGAGCAGTACTTC.

This rearrangement joins TRBV7-9 to TRBJ1-3; D possibly corresponds to TRBD1 (6 bases). The CDR3 has 18 residues. Trimming shortened V by 5 bases and J by 0 bases, and 20 bases separated the two germline ends. From germline, CDR1 is SEHNR and CDR2 FQNEAQ (reference sequence). As DNA, the CDR3 is TGTGCCAGCAGCAACCCGACCAGGGGCGCTGTCTCTGGAAACACCATATATTTT. This translates into CASSNPTRGAVSGNTIYF. Full variable domain (outside the CDR3, taken from reference TRBV7-9 and TRBJ1-3): DTGVSQNPRHKITKRGQNVTFRCDPISEHNRLYWYRQTLGQGPEFLTYFQNEAQLEKSRLLSDRFSAERPKGSFSTLEIQRTEQGDSAMYLCASSNPTRGAVSGNTIYFGEGSWLTVV.

The rearrangement uses TRBV11-2 and TRBJ1-2; 7 bases align to TRBD1. CDR3 length: 16 amino acids. V lost 2 bases, J lost 5 bases, and 11 bases stayed unmatched. Germline V gene sequence: CDR1 SGHAT, CDR2 FQNNGV. This CDR3 is CASSLTPGQDLYGYTF. CDR3 nucleotide sequence: TGTGCCAGCAGCTTAACTCCCGGACAGGACCTATATGGCTACACCTTC.